These 2 T cell receptor beta chains were all obtained from the same sample, sequenced in a study of PD-L1 blockade in urothelial cancer. Indicated time point: peripheral blood 6 weeks after treatment start. Here immunoSEQ multiplex PCR was the method, and the copy in TCRdb shows in-frame clones only, minus some. The data contain about 50,000 clones, roughly 91% of them singletons. The sequencing used PBMCs, collected around atezolizumab (anti-PD-L1) treatment. The receptors originated from a man aged 55 to 70 with urothelial cancer.

The rearrangement uses TRBV6-5 and TRBJ1-2, with D uncertain. The ends were cut back, 2 bases at V and 4 bases at J, with 11 bases in the middle. CDR3 length: 14 residues. The V gene's germline CDR1 is MNHEY and CDR2 SVGAGI. The CDR3 reads CASSYVQAPYGYTF. CDR3 coding DNA: TGTGCCAGCAGTTACGTCCAGGCCCCCTATGGCTACACCTTC.

The V and J genes are TRBV7-8 and TRBJ1-1; a weak D match, TRBD1 (6 bases). V lost 3 bases, J lost 0 bases, and 17 bases lay in between. The V gene's germline CDR1 is SGHVS and CDR2 FQNEAQ. The CDR3 covers 17 residues. The CDR3 DNA is TGTGCCAGCAGCTTGATCCCTCCAGGGACACTGAACACTGAAGCTTTCTTT. Translating gives CASSLIPPGTLNTEAFF.